These 8 T cell receptor beta chains originate from one sample sequenced in a study of response to subunit inactivated influenza vaccine. A single record per CDR3 protein comes from TCRdb applying MiXCR to the RT-PCR reads. The sample holds some 800,000 distinct CDR3 sequences, roughly 20% seen once. The sequencing used PBMCs from blood, collected more than 4 days after vaccination. These receptors originate from a man in his fifties who received an inactivated influenza vaccine.

This clonotype was found a few times. The chain combines TRBV12-3 or TRBV12-4 with TRBJ2-1, with TRBD2 identical over 7 bases. The junction had 7 bases not matched to a gene; V was cut back by 8 bases and J by 3 bases. The CDR3 totals 14 residues. The CDR3 region has the DNA TGTGCCAGCGCCAGGGAGGGCCTCTACAATGAGCAGTTCTTC. Translated: CASAREGLYNEQFF.

In this sample, this clonotype turned up a few times. The chain is built from TRBV27 and TRBJ2-7; 9 bases are shared with TRBD1. Unmatched junction bases numbered 13, after V lost 5 bases and J lost 2 bases. CDR3 size: 17 residues. Looked up from germline, CDR1 is MNHEY and CDR2 is SMNVEV (reference sequence). CDR3 region: CASSPDLIRDRAYEQYF. The CDR3 region has the DNA TGTGCCAGCAGTCCGGATTTGATTCGGGACAGGGCCTACGAGCAGTACTTC.

The chain employs TRBV20-1 and TRBJ2-1; 7 positions match TRBD2. The CDR3 loop spans 16 amino acids. CDR1 is DFQATT and CDR2 is SNEGSKA in the germline V gene (reference sequence). J lost 5 bases, V lost 8 bases, and 18 bases had no gene match. The DNA of the CDR3 is TGCAGTACTAAGCGGGGTGGGGATTTGGCCAACAATGAGCAGTTCTTC. Translating gives CSTKRGGDLANNEQFF.

The rearrangement uses TRBV3-1 and TRBJ1-6; 9 nucleotides agree with TRBD1. The trim removed 6 bases at V and 13 bases at J, leaving 7 bases unmatched. CDR1 and CDR2 (germline): LGHDT, YNNKEL (reference sequence). The CDR3 runs to 13 residues. The CDR3 bases are TGTGCCAGCAGGGGACAGGGTGTTTTTCCCCTCCACTTT. This translates into CASRGQGVFPLHF.

The V and J genes are TRBV24-1 and TRBJ1-5; possibly TRBD1 for D (6 bases). This CDR3 contains 16 residues. CDR1 and CDR2 from the germline V gene are KGHDR and SFDVKD. Trimming left V 5 bases short and J 2 bases short, with 15 bases between. CDR3 DNA: TGTGCCACCAGTGGGGCCCAGGGGACTGGCAATCAGCCCCAGCATTTT. Protein product: CATSGAQGTGNQPQHF.

This sequence joins TRBV20-1 and TRBJ1-2, with D tentatively TRBD1 (5 bases). V lost 5 bases and J 5 bases, leaving 21 bases between the germline ends. The CDR3 loop spans 15 amino acids. Germline CDR1 and CDR2: DFQATT and SNEGSKA (reference sequence). This chain's CDR3 is CSALSHGGLSYGYTF. The CDR3 DNA reads TGCAGTGCTTTATCTCACGGGGGGTTGAGTTATGGCTACACCTTC.

This clonotype has a count of ten or more. The V and J genes are TRBV20-1 and TRBJ1-5; 9 nucleotides line up with TRBD1. Germline trimming cut 3 bases from V and 4 bases from J; bases unmatched to any gene: 7. Looked up from germline, CDR1 is DFQATT and CDR2 is SNEGSKA (reference sequence). The CDR3 is 15 amino acids. This CDR3 reads CSARLAGTGNQPQHF. The DNA of the CDR3 is TGCAGTGCTAGGCTAGCCGGGACAGGGAATCAGCCCCAGCATTTT.

This chain joins TRBV6-5 and TRBJ1-2; 8 nucleotides agree with TRBD1. Germline V gene data show CDR1 as MNHEY and CDR2 as SVGAGI. J lost 6 bases, V lost 5 bases, and 14 bases had no gene match. This CDR3 region has 16 residues. CDR3 in amino acids: CASSTAATGQGHGYTF. CDR3 bases: TGTGCCAGCAGTACTGCTGCGACAGGACAGGGTCATGGCTACACCTTC.